The 14 T cell receptor beta chains below come from one sample, sequenced in a study of breast tumors, draining lymph nodes, adjacent tissues. One entry per CDR3 protein results from TCRdb running MiXCR on the multiplex PCR reads. The data contain about 14,000 distinct CDR3 sequences, around 57% of them singletons. Sequences were obtained from tumor-adjacent breast tissue. These receptors all come from a female donor with breast cancer. Some clones in this sample may be carry-over from other donors' samples.

This chain connects TRBV10-2 to TRBJ2-5; D might be TRBD1 (7 bases). The CDR3 runs 11 residues. The V gene's germline CDR1 is WSHSY and CDR2 SAAADI. Trimming shortened V by 7 bases and J by 5 bases, and 8 bases separated the two germline ends. The CDR3 protein is CASTGGETQYF. In DNA, the CDR3 is TGCGCCAGCACAGGGGGGGAGACCCAGTACTTC.

This clonotype was seen a handful of times. The chain links TRBV25-1 to TRBJ1-2, with TRBD1 identical over 7 bases. V shed 6 bases and J 2 bases; nucleotides not matched to a gene: 3. The length of the CDR3 is 13 residues. The germline gives CDR1 MGHDK, CDR2 SYGVNS. The CDR3 loop reads CASSGQANYGYTF. The CDR3 DNA reads as TGTGCCAGCAGCGGACAGGCCAACTATGGCTACACCTTC.

The chain combines TRBV6-2 or TRBV6-3 with TRBJ1-5, with 7 bases fitting TRBD1. Germline V CDR1 and CDR2: MNHEY, SVGEGT. The CDR3 consists of 15 residues. With 5 bases clipped from V and 5 bases from J, the junction kept 9 bases outside the gene matches. The CDR3 reads CASSEVQGGDQPQHF. DNA of the CDR3: TGTGCCAGCAGTGAAGTGCAGGGGGGCGATCAGCCCCAGCATTTT.

The V call is TRBV12-3 or TRBV12-4, the J call TRBJ2-7, with a tentative D call TRBD2 (6 bases). The CDR3 is 16 residues long. V was trimmed by 4 bases and J by 5 bases, leaving 21 bases between them. CDR3 residues: CASSSPRGTASDEQYF. DNA of the CDR3: TGTGCCAGCAGTTCTCCGCGGGGAACGGCATCCGACGAGCAGTACTTC.

The J gene is TRBJ1-1, the V gene TRBV29-1; D uncertain. The CDR3 is 13 residues long. V was clipped by 4 bases and J by 0 bases, with 9 bases between them. Germline CDR1 reads SQVTM; CDR2 reads ANQGSEA. The CDR3 nucleotides are TGCAGCGTTGTCCCGTATCTGAACACTGAAGCTTTCTTT. Its protein is CSVVPYLNTEAFF.

In its sample, this clonotype was seen many times. It may be a read error: a sequence one base away is much more abundant. CDR3 residues: CASSSWRAATF. For the CDR3, the DNA is TGTGCCAGCAGCTCCTGGAGGGCCGCCACCTTC. The gene calls are TRBV5-8 and TRBJ1-2; no reliable D call. The CDR3 is 11 amino acids. Germline V gene lookup returns CDR1 SGHTS and CDR2 YDEGEE. Trimming stripped 3 bases from V and 13 bases from J, with 13 bases between.

This clonotype appeared many times. The CDR3 DNA reads as TGTGCCAGCAGCCAGAAGTCGGGGGTTTATGAGCAGTTCTTC. Its translation: CASSQKSGVYEQFF. The rearrangement joins TRBV3-2 to TRBJ2-1; the table names TRBD1, a call not compared with the DNA. TRBV3-2 is deemed a pseudogene. The CDR3 has 14 residues.

The rearrangement links TRBV10-3 to TRBJ2-7, with D perhaps matching TRBD1 (6 bases). The germline CDR1 and CDR2 sequences are ENHRY and SYGVKD. This CDR3 spans 11 amino acids. V was pared by 11 bases and J by 5 bases, with 13 bases between. The CDR3 spells CAVANRDEQYF. Here the CDR3 DNA reads TGTGCCGTCGCAAACAGGGACGAGCAGTACTTC.

The genes are TRBV7-3 and TRBJ2-2; weak D call: TRBD2 (5 bases). CDR3 length: 14 amino acids. Germline values: CDR1 SGHTA, CDR2 FQGTGA. The V end lost 2 bases, the J end lost 2 bases, and 6 bases lay between the germline ends. The CDR3 DNA is TGTGCCAGCAGCTTATCGGGAAACACCGGGGAGCTGTTTTTT. Its protein is CASSLSGNTGELFF. The full variable domain, rest sourced from reference TRBV7-3 and TRBJ2-2, is GAGVSQTPSNKVTEKGKYVELRCDPISGHTALYWYRQSLGQGPEFLIYFQGTGAADDSGLPNDRFFAVRPEGSVSTLKIQRTERGDSAVYLCASSLSGNTGELFFGEGSRLTVL.

The chain is built from TRBV4-1 and TRBJ2-7; 10 bases are shared with TRBD2. The V gene end was trimmed by 4 bases and the J gene end by 1 base; junction bases not matched to a gene: 4. The CDR3 has 15 residues. Germline CDR1 reads MGHRA; CDR2 reads YSYEKL. Written as DNA, the CDR3 is TGCGCCAGCAGCCCCAGGACTAGCGGATCCTACGAGCAGTACTTC. Translating gives CASSPRTSGSYEQYF.

The chain is built from TRBV11-1 and TRBJ2-1; 9 nucleotides align to TRBD2. V lost 2 bases to trimming and J lost 5 bases; unmatched junction nucleotides: 4. This CDR3 is 15 amino acids long. Germline CDR1 is SGHAT and CDR2 is FQDESV (reference sequence). CDR3 bases: TGTGCCAGCAGCTTAATTATAGCGGGGGACAATGAGCAGTTCTTC. This translates into CASSLIIAGDNEQFF.

In its sample, this clonotype was seen a few times. The chain uses TRBV5-1 and TRBJ2-7; possible D gene TRBD1, 6 bases. Trimming left V 1 base short and J 4 bases short, with 6 bases between. This CDR3 is 12 amino acids long. The V gene's germline CDR1 is SGHRS and CDR2 YFSETQ. As DNA, the CDR3 is TGCGCCAGCAGCTTGCAGGGGTACGAGCAGTACTTC. As protein: CASSLQGYEQYF.

This chain joins TRBV7-2 and TRBJ2-7; D not certain. The CDR3 is 14 residues long. V was clipped by 1 base and J by 2 bases, with 9 bases between them. Germline V gene lookup returns CDR1 SGHTA and CDR2 FQGNSA. The CDR3 DNA is TGTGCCAGCAGCTTAGGAGGCGGTGCCTACGAGCAGTACTTC. The encoded protein is CASSLGGGAYEQYF.

Written as DNA, the CDR3 is TGTGCCATCAGTGCAACAGGGGGGGATGGGGGCTACACCTTC. Amino acids: CAISATGGDGGYTF. The V call is TRBV10-3, the J call TRBJ1-2; 8 positions agree with TRBD1. V lost 4 bases, J lost 8 bases, and 9 bases stayed unmatched. This CDR3 region has 14 residues. Germline CDR1 and CDR2: ENHRY and SYGVKD.